The rows below give T cell receptor beta chains drawn from one sample of a study of T cell repertoires in cytomegalovirus infection. These TCRs are of unknown antigen specificity. In TCRdb, the reads were re-called with MiXCR into one record per CDR3 protein. Of some 700,000 distinct CDR3 sequences in the sample, about 33% are singletons; the top ten hold approximately 18%. This specimen consisted of cultured PBMCs, obtained from culture after CMV antigen stimulation. The source of these receptors is a human donor in good health (CMV status not recorded). Some clones in this sample may be carry-over from other donors' samples. CDR3s leave out the opening cysteine and the closing phenylalanine or tryptophan.

>TRBJ2-3|12|TRBV20-1
SPQGSPTKDTQY
>TRBJ1-1|11|TRBV7-2
ASSLTEATEAF
>TRBJ2-5|11|TRBV20-1
SARLLGMETQY
>TRBJ2-7|12|TRBV28
ASRVAGAFYEQY
>TRBJ2-1|11|TRBV2
ASTPGSLHEQF
>TRBJ1-1|13|TRBV11-2
ASSFGTGWNTEAF
>TRBJ2-1|15|TRBV5-4
ASSFRTSAFPRGEQF
>TRBJ2-3|13|TRBV7-2
ASSSRTSNPDTQY
>TRBJ2-2|14|TRBV9
ASSVSGKGNTGELF
>TRBJ1-2|13|TRBV7-2
ASSLSRGENYGYT
>TRBJ2-7|12|TRBV9
ASSVGGSSYEQY
>TRBJ1-5|11|TRBV19
ATDRGLNQPQH
>TRBJ2-7|14|TRBV7-2
ASSDSGTERIYEQY
>TRBJ2-5|11|TRBV27
ASSPRGGRTQY
>TRBJ1-1|16|TRBV19
ASSKGRVGLLMNTEAF
>TRBJ1-1|13|TRBV27
ASSFLGSMNTEAF
>TRBJ2-1|13|TRBV6-2/TRBV6-3
ASSPPGLAMNEQF
>TRBJ2-7|12|TRBV19
ASSWDSLSYEQY
>TRBJ2-5|13|TRBV7-2
ASSSNPGPGETQY
>TRBJ2-2|14|TRBV3-1
ASSPRGGWNTGELF
>TRBJ2-5|15|TRBV7-6
ASSLDLPGGARETQY
>TRBJ2-1|11|TRBV19
ASSTRNLNEQF
>TRBJ1-4|10|TRBV11-2
ASSRPGEKLF
>TRBJ2-7|14|TRBV4-1
ASSTPTGTAHYEQY
>TRBJ1-1|13|TRBV19
ASSRRGNSDTEAF
>TRBJ2-1|12|TRBV7-9
ASSFGISYKAQF
>TRBJ2-1|14|TRBV7-9
ASSLGGRLGYNEQF
>TRBJ2-5|13|TRBV24-1
ATSDSRTSTETQY
>TRBJ2-7|11|TRBV20-1
SASLQGPDEQY
>TRBJ2-5|12|TRBV7-8
ASSLGVGGETQY
>TRBJ2-1|12|TRBV7-2
ASSPGWGLSEQF
>TRBJ2-1|9|TRBV27
ASTHRNEQF
>TRBJ2-7|14|TRBV12-3/TRBV12-4
ASSPPSHRARYEQY
>TRBJ2-3|13|TRBV7-2
ASSQTGLGTDTQY
>TRBJ1-2|12|TRBV27
ASSLSMGYHGYT
>TRBJ2-2|13|TRBV7-2
ASSLSGSVTGELF
>TRBJ1-2|13|TRBV5-6
ASSPMGTGNYGYT
>TRBJ2-1|12|TRBV12-5
ASGLVPTYNEQF
>TRBJ2-3|14|TRBV7-2
ASSFGGGASTDTQY
>TRBJ2-7|13|TRBV4-1
ASSRERQVTYEQY
>TRBJ1-4|15|TRBV20-1
SARATGGSSGNEKLF
>TRBJ2-7|13|TRBV20-1
STKLPGQGSGEQY
>TRBJ1-5|15|TRBV28
ASSLDLGGALGQPQH
>TRBJ1-1|11|TRBV29-1
SARGQHNTEAF
>TRBJ1-1|12|TRBV18
ASSPRTAVTEAF
>TRBJ2-5|13|TRBV28
ASRFRGGEARTQY
>TRBJ2-3|11|TRBV7-9
ASSLLSGGTQY
>TRBJ2-7|13|TRBV6-1
ASTSTPGQTYEQY
>TRBJ1-1|12|TRBV28
ASSFGDRYTEAF
>TRBJ2-3|15|TRBV5-3
ASSSQRGGVGTDTQY
>TRBJ2-5|11|TRBV12-3/TRBV12-4
ASSSGVSETQY
>TRBJ2-4|11|TRBV19
ASTRQSGQGIH
>TRBJ2-7|12|TRBV6-6
ASSYVQGAYEQY
>TRBJ2-5|12|TRBV7-2
ASSLTRGQETQY
>TRBJ2-1|12|TRBV10-3
AISGAGGYNEQF
>TRBJ1-2|8|TRBV27
ASSLKDYT
>TRBJ2-3|12|TRBV19
ASSTGLAEHTQY